The 32 T cell receptor beta chains below come from one sample, sequenced in a study of early T cells in non-severe SARS-CoV-2 infection (dated by TCRdb to the early 2020s). The method was 5' RACE. This sample was sequenced with a NextSeq 500. TCRdb took the public reads, trimmed them with fastp at Q25, ran MiXCR for clone calling and kept in-frame beta chains. When rows share a CDR3 protein, they turn into one entry using the most common DNA and genes. The sample yields about 69,000 distinct CDR3 sequences; 4.6% were counted once. The ten largest make up roughly 3.7% of the sample. This specimen was whole blood, taken at baseline. These receptors all come from an adult who was a healthcare worker with PCR-confirmed SARS-CoV-2 infection or an uninfected control (not recorded which). The donor label of this sample is uncertain.

V is TRBV7-6 and J is TRBJ2-1; D is undetermined. The V gene lost 5 bases and the J gene lost 8 bases, with 7 bases spanning the gap. Germline lookup yields CDR1 SGHVS and CDR2 FNYEAQ. There are 11 residues in the CDR3. Here the CDR3 reads CASSQVDEQFF. In DNA, the CDR3 is TGTGCCAGCAGCCAAGTGGATGAGCAGTTCTTC.

This clonotype was counted a few times. The V gene is TRBV19, the J gene TRBJ1-2, with 7 bases aligning to TRBD1. The germline gives CDR1 LNHDA, CDR2 SQIVND (reference sequence). The CDR3 sequence is 14 residues long. V trimming: 6 bases; J trimming: 6 bases; junction bases outside the gene matches: 10. CDR3 region: CASSNDRVIDGYTF. In nucleotides, the CDR3 is TGTGCCAGTAGCAACGACAGGGTGATAGATGGCTACACCTTC.

This clonotype was recorded a few times. The chain has TRBV27 and TRBJ1-2; TRBD1 is a possible D gene (5 bases). Germline values: CDR1 MNHEY, CDR2 SMNVEV (reference sequence). The germline V and J ends were trimmed by 6 bases and 4 bases, with 18 bases remaining between them. This CDR3 region has 15 residues. For the CDR3, the DNA is TGTGCCAGCAGAGACCCAAGACAGAGCACCTATGGCTACACCTTC. Amino acids: CASRDPRQSTYGYTF.

There are a few counts of this clonotype. The chain links TRBV20-1 to TRBJ1-5, with no clear D. The CDR3 has 15 amino acids. Between the trimmed V and J ends, which lost 4 bases and 4 bases, there was a span of 17 bases. The germline V gene has CDR1 DFQATT and CDR2 SNEGSKA (reference sequence). This chain's CDR3 is CSATDRKHINQPQHF. The CDR3 DNA sequence: TGCAGTGCTACAGATCGCAAGCATATTAATCAGCCCCAGCATTTT.

This clonotype has at least ten counts. J is TRBJ2-3 and V is TRBV15; D remains ambiguous. The CDR3 is 15 amino acids. Per the germline V gene, CDR1 is LNHNV and CDR2 is YYDKDF (reference sequence). Trimming removed 7 bases from V and 3 bases from J, with 17 bases in between. The DNA of the CDR3 is TGTGCCACCAATCCGAAGGGTCGGTCGACAGATACGCAGTATTTT. This sequence encodes CATNPKGRSTDTQYF.

This clonotype was observed a handful of times. The CDR3 DNA reads TGCAGCGTCGGGTGGGGGGATGAAAAACTGTTTTTT. This codes for CSVGWGDEKLFF. The chain uses TRBV29-1 and TRBJ1-4, with a weak D call TRBD1 (5 bases). V lost 6 bases and J lost 6, with 11 bases in between. Germline V gene lookup returns CDR1 SQVTM and CDR2 ANQGSEA. The CDR3 length is 12 residues.

This clonotype has more than one count but fewer than ten. The gene calls are TRBV14 and TRBJ2-7; D gene ambiguous. The V end was cut by 1 base, the J end by 0 bases, with 16 bases between. Germline V CDR1 and CDR2: SGHDN, FVKESK. The CDR3 loop spans 17 amino acids. Here the CDR3 DNA reads TGTGCCAGCAGCCAAGGCCCCCCCAGGCATGTCTCCTACGAGCAGTACTTC. Translating gives CASSQGPPRHVSYEQYF.

This clonotype occurred many times. The chain employs TRBV28 and TRBJ1-5; D remains ambiguous. V was shortened by 3 bases and J by 7 bases, with 4 bases between the two germline ends. From germline, CDR1 is MDHEN and CDR2 SYDVKM. This CDR3 has 11 residues. The CDR3: CASSFGQPQHF. The CDR3 DNA follows: TGTGCCAGCAGTTTTGGGCAGCCCCAGCATTTT.

The chain has TRBV5-4 and TRBJ1-1; D is unresolved. Germline CDR1 reads SGHNT; CDR2 reads YYREEE (reference sequence). Trimming shortened V by 0 bases and J by 1 base, and 10 bases separated the two germline ends. The CDR3 is made up of 15 amino acids. CDR3 nucleotide sequence: TGTGCCAGCAGCTTGGAACAGATTTCGAACACTGAAGCTTTCTTT. This codes for CASSLEQISNTEAFF.

This clonotype was recorded many times. This chain uses TRBV29-1 with TRBJ1-5, with a weak D call TRBD1 (6 bases). The ends were cut back, 4 bases at V and 6 bases at J, with 10 bases in the middle. Germline V lookup: CDR1 SQVTM, CDR2 ANQGSEA. The CDR3 sequence is 12 residues long. In nucleotides, the CDR3 is TGCAGCGTTGGGGGGGGGCGTCAGCCCCAGCATTTT. This translates into CSVGGGRQPQHF.

The CDR3 DNA is TGTGCCAGCAGCCATTGGGGCACAGATACGCAGTATTTT. It translates to CASSHWGTDTQYF. This chain connects TRBV7-9 to TRBJ2-3; no clear D. The V end lost 5 bases, the J end lost 1 base, and 7 bases lay between the germline ends. This CDR3 comprises 13 residues. CDR1 and CDR2 from the germline V gene are SEHNR and FQNEAQ (reference sequence).

This clonotype was counted at least ten times. This chain connects TRBV6-1 to TRBJ1-4; TRBD1 aligns across 8 bases. The CDR3 sequence is 15 residues long. V was clipped by 4 bases and J by 7 bases; unmatched bases: 8. CDR1 and CDR2 from the germline V gene are MNHNS and SASEGT. The CDR3 nucleotides read TGTGCCAGCAGTGGCGACAGGGGTGCCGGTGAAAAACTGTTTTTT. Translated: CASSGDRGAGEKLFF.

CDR3 amino acids: CSARDRGYQPQHF. For the CDR3, the DNA is TGCAGTGCTAGAGATCGGGGTTACCAGCCCCAGCATTTT. J is TRBJ1-5 and V is TRBV20-1; D gene uncertain. CDR1 and CDR2 from the germline V gene are DFQATT and SNEGSKA (reference sequence). This CDR3 is 13 amino acids long. The ends were cut back, 0 bases at V and 7 bases at J, with 10 bases in the middle.

This chain joins TRBV6-6 and TRBJ2-7; 10 nucleotides line up with TRBD1. In germline, CDR1 is MNHNY, CDR2 SVGAGI (reference sequence). Trimming removed 8 bases from V and 2 bases from J; junction bases left unmatched: 9. The CDR3 contains 15 residues. CDR3 sequence: CASGTAGTGAYEQYF. DNA for the CDR3: TGTGCCAGCGGCACGGCGGGGACAGGGGCCTACGAGCAGTACTTC.

In this sample, this clonotype turned up many times. The rearrangement uses TRBV11-2 and TRBJ1-1; 7 nucleotides align to TRBD1. V dropped 4 bases and J dropped 0; count of bases not matched to a gene: 5. The CDR3 runs 15 residues. Looked up from germline, CDR1 is SGHAT and CDR2 is FQNNGV. This CDR3 reads CASSSAGQLNTEAFF. CDR3 nucleotides: TGTGCCAGCAGCTCCGCGGGACAGTTGAACACTGAAGCTTTCTTT.

This clonotype was seen a handful of times. The chain is built from TRBV4-1 and TRBJ2-5; a possible D gene is TRBD1 (5 bases). The germline CDR1 and CDR2 sequences are MGHRA and YSYEKL. The V end lost 1 base, the J end lost 3 bases, and 9 bases lay between the germline ends. The CDR3 runs to 14 residues. CDR3 sequence (DNA): TGCGCCAGCAGCCAAGTTCCAGGGAAAGAGACCCAGTACTTC. Its translation is CASSQVPGKETQYF.

This clonotype has a count of ten or more. The chain is built from TRBV4-3 and TRBJ2-3, with 7 bases fitting TRBD2. V lost 4 bases and J lost 6; bases outside the gene matches: 13. CDR3 length equals 16 residues. Germline V gene data show CDR1 as LGHNA and CDR2 as YSLEER. This chain's CDR3 is CASSLEGRASLDTQYF. The CDR3 region has the DNA TGCGCCAGCAGCCTGGAGGGGAGGGCAAGTTTGGATACGCAGTATTTT.

This clonotype came up many times. The V and J genes are TRBV6-2 or TRBV6-3 and TRBJ1-2, with TRBD1 as a possible D gene (6 bases). The CDR3 totals 15 residues. Trimming removed 2 bases from V and 4 bases from J, with 14 bases in between. Germline CDR1 and CDR2: MNHEY and SVGEGT. The CDR3 spells CASSYAGALGYGYTF. The CDR3 region has the DNA TGTGCCAGCAGTTACGCAGGGGCCCTTGGCTATGGCTACACCTTC.

This clonotype appeared many times. The chain joins TRBV11-3 to TRBJ2-2; TRBD2 matches at 10 bases. The J segment lost 4 bases and the V segment lost 5 bases, leaving 7 bases of the junction unmatched. Germline V gives CDR1 SGHNT, CDR2 YENEEA. This CDR3 is 16 amino acids long. CDR3 region: CASSPELAGATGELFF. CDR3 sequence (DNA): TGTGCCAGCAGCCCTGAGCTAGCGGGGGCCACCGGGGAGCTGTTTTTT.

The J gene is TRBJ1-5, the V gene TRBV6-6, with 7 bases aligning to TRBD1. Trimming took 3 bases from V and 3 from J; bases not matched to a gene: 8. The CDR3 sequence is 16 residues long. Germline V gene sequence: CDR1 MNHNY, CDR2 SVGAGI (reference sequence). CDR3 in DNA: TGTGCCAGCAGTTATAAGGAGACAGGGTACAATCAGCCCCAGCATTTT. Amino acids: CASSYKETGYNQPQHF.

This clonotype has ten or more counts. CDR3 nucleotide sequence: TGTGCCAGCAGCTTTCCCACCGGGGAGCTGTTTTTT. The encoded protein is CASSFPTGELFF. The gene calls are TRBV7-2 and TRBJ2-2; D gene unclear. The CDR3 covers 12 residues. The germline V and J ends were trimmed by 3 bases and 4 bases, with 3 bases remaining between them. CDR1 SGHTA and CDR2 FQGNSA come from the germline V gene.

This clonotype showed up just a few times. The gene calls are TRBV6-2 or TRBV6-3 and TRBJ2-7; no clear D. Trimming removed 8 bases from V and 4 bases from J, with 12 bases in between. CDR3 length: 12 amino acids. CDR1 MNHEY and CDR2 SVGEGT come from the germline V gene. CDR3 loop: CASGSVLYEQYF. The CDR3 DNA reads TGTGCCAGCGGATCCGTACTTTACGAGCAGTACTTC.

This clonotype came up many times. The V and J genes are TRBV7-2 and TRBJ1-2; a weak D match, TRBD1 (5 bases). V was shortened by 7 bases and J by 5 bases, with 17 bases between the two germline ends. CDR1 is SGHTA, CDR2 FQGNSA, per germline. The CDR3 spans 14 residues. The CDR3 nucleotides are TGTGCCAGCATCGAAGGACGGGGACGGTATGGCTACACCTTC. The encoded protein is CASIEGRGRYGYTF.

The chain employs TRBV12-3 or TRBV12-4 and TRBJ2-2, with D maybe TRBD2 (5 bases). V was trimmed by 10 bases and J by 7 bases, leaving 10 bases between them. This CDR3 has 11 residues. CDR3 sequence reads: CATEGGGELFF. The CDR3 DNA is TGTGCCACCGAGGGTGGCGGGGAGCTGTTTTTT.

The J gene is TRBJ2-5, the V gene TRBV12-3 or TRBV12-4; D is uncertain. The CDR3 is 14 residues long. Trimming removed 1 base from V and 2 bases from J, with 8 bases in between. The CDR3, as DNA: TGTGCCAGCAGTTTAGATACAGCACAAGAGACCCAGTACTTC. Amino acid sequence: CASSLDTAQETQYF.

This clonotype was seen many times. The chain is built from TRBV11-2 and TRBJ2-7, with TRBD2 as a possible D gene (5 bases). This CDR3 spans 12 amino acids. Germline CDR1 SGHAT, CDR2 FQNNGV. V shed 0 bases and J shed 10 bases, with 10 bases lying between them. CDR3 in amino acids: CASSLEGGFQYF. In nucleotides, the CDR3 is TGTGCCAGCAGCTTAGAGGGCGGGTTCCAGTACTTC. Full variable domain (outside the CDR3, taken from reference TRBV11-2 and TRBJ2-7): EAGVAQSPRYKIIEKRQSVAFWCNPISGHATLYWYQQILGQGPKLLIQFQNNGVVDDSQLPKDRFSAERLKGVDSTLKIQPAKLEDSAVYLCASSLEGGFQYFGPGTRLTVT.

Only a few counts were recorded for this clonotype. The V gene is TRBV28, the J gene TRBJ1-2; D is perhaps TRBD1 (6 bases). CDR3 length equals 14 residues. CDR1 and CDR2 from the germline V gene are MDHEN and SYDVKM. Trimming pared 0 bases from V and 4 bases from J, leaving 9 bases between. As DNA, the CDR3 is TGTGCCAGCAGTTTATGGCAGGGGCTCTATGGCTACACCTTC. Translated: CASSLWQGLYGYTF.

This clonotype was detected a few times. This chain joins TRBV27 and TRBJ2-5; D remains unclear. The V end lost 6 bases, the J end lost 1 base, and 9 bases lay between the germline ends. Germline CDR1 is MNHEY and CDR2 is SMNVEV (reference sequence). CDR3 length: 13 residues. CDR3 DNA sequence: TGTGCCAGCAGCCGTAGAGTCCAAGAGACCCAGTACTTC. Protein sequence: CASSRRVQETQYF.

This clonotype was detected many times. J is TRBJ2-1 and V is TRBV9; 11 bases are a match to TRBD2. The CDR3 totals 16 residues. After removal of 2 bases from V and 4 bases from J, the junction contained 5 bases not matched to a gene. The germline V gene has CDR1 SGDLS and CDR2 YYNGEE. CDR3 region: CASSVVPSGGYNEQFF. The DNA of the CDR3 is TGTGCCAGCAGCGTTGTGCCTAGCGGGGGGTACAATGAGCAGTTCTTC.

The chain combines TRBV7-9 with TRBJ1-6, with D perhaps TRBD1 (5 bases). V was trimmed by 5 bases and J by 8 bases, leaving 16 bases between them. The CDR3 loop spans 15 amino acids. CDR1 SEHNR and CDR2 FQNEAQ come from the germline V gene (reference sequence). The chain's CDR3 is CASSPGTSSYSPLHF. In DNA form, the CDR3 reads TGTGCCAGCAGCCCCGGGACTTCATCGTATTCACCCCTCCACTTT.

This clonotype was seen repeatedly, ten times or more. The chain links TRBV13 to TRBJ2-1; TRBD2 aligns across 12 bases. With V trimmed by 5 bases and J by 7 bases, 9 bases remained unmatched. This CDR3 comprises 16 residues. Germline CDR1 is PRHDT and CDR2 is FYEKMQ (reference sequence). This CDR3 is CASSARLAGAMNEQFF. CDR3 DNA: TGTGCCAGCAGCGCCAGACTAGCGGGGGCCATGAATGAGCAGTTCTTC. The full variable domain, its missing parts supplied by reference TRBV13 and TRBJ2-1, is AAGVIQSPRHLIKEKRETATLKCYPIPRHDTVYWYQQGPGQDPQFLISFYEKMQSDKGSIPDRFSAQQFSDYHSELNMSSLELGDSALYFCASSARLAGAMNEQFFGPGTRLTVL.

This clonotype came up many times. The chain has TRBV7-2 and TRBJ1-5; D ambiguous. The CDR3 consists of 12 residues. Trimming removed 3 bases from V and 7 bases from J, with 7 bases in between. CDR1 is SGHTA and CDR2 is FQGNSA in the germline V gene. CDR3 sequence (DNA): TGTGCCAGCAGCTTTCCCGCCCAGCCCCAGCATTTT. Residues: CASSFPAQPQHF.